Given below is one T cell receptor beta chain in context. Its antigen is not known. From germline, CDR1 is SGHNT and CDR2 YENEEA. V was shortened by 8 bases and J by 0 bases, with 20 bases between the two germline ends. CDR3 length equals 16 residues. The data are from a study of T cells in localized non-small cell lung cancer. The table came from immunoSEQ multiplex PCR; TCRdb's copy has only in-frame clones and leaves some out. The table includes approximately 70,000 clones, 80% to 90% detected once. Findings and caveats of the study: Longer overall survival was seen with higher T cell density measured in blood.

The sample consisted of PBMCs, taken before any cancer treatment. The chain is built from TRBV11-3 and TRBJ2-7, with D possibly matching TRBD2 (6 bases). The TCR originated in a man between 40 and 69 years old with stage II lung adenocarcinoma. The CDR3 coding sequence is TGTGCCAGCCCCCTCACTCAGCGGGCTCACTCCTACGAGCAGTACTTC. Amino acid sequence: CASPLTQRAHSYEQYF.